This T cell receptor beta chain was sequenced during a study of CXCR4 blockade with PD-1 therapy in pancreatic cancer (dated by TCRdb to the late 2010s). In terms of the full investigation: Multiplex immunohistochemistry and TCRbeta immunosequencing of resected pancreatic ductal adenocarcinoma were combined in the study with ex vivo slice culture in which PD-1 and CXCR4 blockade were tested. Two geographically distinct regions were TCR-sequenced from each of a handful of tumors to assess intratumoral heterogeneity. Study-level results and caveats: Tumors had clonal expansion, with a mean productive clonality of approximately 0.14 compared with about 0.05 in healthy blood, yet clonality showed no correlation with survival. Because only TCRbeta chains were sequenced, true antigen-specificity overlap among convergent dominant clones remained unconfirmed while awaiting paired alpha-beta single-cell sequencing. Amino acid clone frequency correlated strongly with the number of distinct nucleotide rearrangements encoding it, suggesting convergent selection by common tumor antigens.

The archived tumor blocks were obtained from patients to whom no neoadjuvant therapy had been administered before resection. The preserved-tissue arm of the study used roughly 30 surgical resection samples from about 24 previously untreated pancreatic ductal adenocarcinoma patients. DNA for the resection arm was extracted from ten 5-micron curls of FFPE tumor lying next to the multiplex immunohistochemistry slide. The trim is 1 base for V and 5 bases for J, with a gap of 7 bases between the germline ends. From a lookup of the germline V gene, CDR1 and CDR2 are MNHNS and SASEGT. Including cysteine and phenylalanine, the CDR3 has 13 amino acids. The only DNA kept is the CDR3, 39 bases in frame from the first base. This clone came up a few times. Its target antigen remains unknown. Per-base quality was not reported, and no clone a single base away is much larger than it. TCRbeta CDR3 regions were immunosequenced from extracted DNA using the immunoSEQ Assay at Adaptive Biotechnologies. As for the original processing: To measure the absolute abundance of each unique TCRbeta CDR3, the sequences were collapsed and filtered. Clonality was defined as 1 minus Pielou's evenness, computed on productive in-frame rearrangements only. For regional overlap, the top 100 nucleotide rearrangements were followed across paired samples, and the Morisita index was used to compare paired samples against unrelated samples. The immunoSEQ Rearrangement Details tool was used to assess convergence of nucleotide rearrangements onto identical amino acid sequences. Sourced from immuneACCESS, this table was stored by TCRdb with only in-frame sequences that have V and J called. A share of the clones is absent; for the studies checked, an unresolved V gene accounts for under half, and the remainder has no known explanation. V and J calls plus clone size are reproduced from that table; the DNA served to infer D and trimming. Within this sample are about 1,200 clones, with 30% to 40% of them counted one time only. Together, the top ten hold 15% to 20% of the sample.

The chain joins TRBV6-1 to TRBJ2-3; no D gene can be assigned with confidence. Sequencing was done on a sample of tumor tissue. The sequence was collected from a human donor with pancreatic ductal adenocarcinoma. The CDR3 amino acid sequence is: CASSEGLVDTQYF. The DNA sequence follows: TGTGCCAGCAGTGAAGGGCTAGTAGATACGCAGTATTTT.